The entry that follows covers one TCR beta chain sequence. The CDR3 has 13 residues. The germline V gene has CDR1 SGHDT and CDR2 YYEEEE. The V and J ends lost 4 bases and 5 bases, in that order; junction bases with no gene match: 4. PCR amplification relied on 60 Vbeta primers (plus 13 Jbeta primers). Assay: immunoSEQ multiplex PCR; the TCRdb copy retains only in-frame clones and omits some. The sample records 220,000 or so clones, approximately 68% being singletons. This specimen belongs to a study of cytomegalovirus exposure and HLA in healthy donors. This rearrangement joins TRBV5-6 to TRBJ2-7; 9 nucleotides match TRBD1. The sample consisted of PBMCs. This TCR derives from a woman in her 30s in good health and CMV-seronegative. The CDR3 is CASSPTGGDEQYF. CDR3 nucleotides: TGTGCCAGCAGCCCGACAGGGGGGGACGAGCAGTACTTC.